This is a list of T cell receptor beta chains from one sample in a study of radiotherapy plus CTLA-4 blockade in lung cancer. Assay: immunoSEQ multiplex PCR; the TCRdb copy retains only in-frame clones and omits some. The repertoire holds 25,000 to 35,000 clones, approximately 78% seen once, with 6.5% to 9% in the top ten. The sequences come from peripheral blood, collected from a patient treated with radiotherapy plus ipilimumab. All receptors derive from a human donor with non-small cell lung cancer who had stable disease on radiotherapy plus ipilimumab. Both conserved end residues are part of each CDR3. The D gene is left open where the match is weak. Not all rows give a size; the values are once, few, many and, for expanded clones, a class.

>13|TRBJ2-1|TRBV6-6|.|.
CASSPAWANEQFF
TGTGCCAGCAGTCCCGCGTGGGCCAATGAGCAGTTCTTC
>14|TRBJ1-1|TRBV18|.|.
CASSPQGRTTEAFF
TGTGCCAGCTCACCACAGGGGAGGACCACTGAAGCTTTCTTT
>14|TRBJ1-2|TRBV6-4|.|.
CASSEGAGDYGYTF
TGTGCCAGCAGTGAAGGGGCAGGGGACTATGGCTACACCTTC
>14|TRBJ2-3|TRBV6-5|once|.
CASSYLGSGDTQYF
TGTGCCAGCAGTTACCTGGGGTCGGGAGATACGCAGTATTTT
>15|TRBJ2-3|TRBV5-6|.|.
CASSSGQLRTDTQYF
TGTGCCAGCAGCTCCGGACAGCTGCGCACAGATACGCAGTATTTT
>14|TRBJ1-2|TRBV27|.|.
CASSLYSGQSGYTF
TGTGCCAGCAGTTTATATTCCGGACAGAGCGGCTACACCTTC
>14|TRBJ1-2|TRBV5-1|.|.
CASSLVGGNYGYTF
TGCGCCAGCAGCTTGGTGGGGGGAAACTATGGCTACACCTTC
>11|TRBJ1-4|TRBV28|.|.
CASTRREKLFF
TGTGCCAGCACTCGGAGGGAAAAACTGTTTTTT
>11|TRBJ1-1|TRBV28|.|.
CASRSDRPAFF
TGTGCCAGCCGTTCCGACAGGCCAGCTTTCTTT
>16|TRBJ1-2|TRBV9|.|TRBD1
CASSVMGQGASYGYTF
TGTGCCAGCAGCGTAATGGGACAGGGGGCCTCTTATGGCTACACCTTC
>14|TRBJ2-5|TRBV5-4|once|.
CASSSKTNVETQYF
TGTGCCAGCAGCTCCAAGACGAACGTGGAGACCCAGTACTTC
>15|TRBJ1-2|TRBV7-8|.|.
CASSLGLDSSYGYTF
TGTGCCAGCAGCTTAGGTTTGGACAGCTCCTATGGCTACACCTTC
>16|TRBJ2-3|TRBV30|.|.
CAWSGGQAGGTDTQYF
TGTGCCTGGAGTGGGGGGCAGGCAGGGGGCACAGATACGCAGTATTTT
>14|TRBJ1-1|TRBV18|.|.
CASSPSRDPPEAFF
TGTGCCAGCTCACCCTCACGGGACCCTCCTGAAGCTTTCTTT
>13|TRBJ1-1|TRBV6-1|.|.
CASSATGLTEAFF
TGTGCCAGCAGCGCGACAGGTCTCACTGAAGCTTTCTTT
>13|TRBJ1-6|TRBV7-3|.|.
CASGRGRDSPLHF
TGTGCCAGCGGCAGGGGAAGGGATTCACCCCTCCACTTT
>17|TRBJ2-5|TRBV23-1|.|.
CASSPLIVQRYQETQYF
TGCGCCAGCAGTCCGCTAATAGTACAGCGGTACCAAGAGACCCAGTACTTC
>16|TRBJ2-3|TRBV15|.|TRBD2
CATSRDGGAETDTQYF
TGTGCCACCAGCAGAGACGGGGGGGCCGAGACAGATACGCAGTATTTT
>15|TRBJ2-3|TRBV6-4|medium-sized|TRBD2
CASSESSGGADTQYF
TGTGCCAGCAGTGAGTCTAGCGGGGGCGCAGATACGCAGTATTTT
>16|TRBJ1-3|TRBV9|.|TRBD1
CASSSGQTSSGNTIYF
TGTGCCAGCAGCTCGGGACAGACAAGCTCTGGAAACACCATATATTTT
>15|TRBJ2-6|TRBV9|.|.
CASSVAGSGANVLTF
TGTGCCAGCAGCGTAGCGGGCTCTGGGGCCAACGTCCTGACTTTC
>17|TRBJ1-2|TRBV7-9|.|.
CASSLFTGPQANYGYTF
TGTGCCAGCAGCTTATTCACAGGACCACAAGCTAACTATGGCTACACCTTC
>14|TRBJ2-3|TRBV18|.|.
CASSPFISTDTQYF
TGTGCCAGCTCACCATTCATTAGCACAGATACGCAGTATTTT
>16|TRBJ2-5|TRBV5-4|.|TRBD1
CASSRGTGGYRETQYF
TGTGCCAGCAGCCGGGGGACAGGGGGATATAGAGAGACCCAGTACTTC
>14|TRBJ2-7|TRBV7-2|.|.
CASSLDPGRYEQYF
TGTGCCAGCAGCTTAGATCCGGGGAGGTACGAGCAGTACTTC
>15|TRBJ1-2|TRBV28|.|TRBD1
CASSAPLTGGVGYTF
TGTGCCAGCAGTGCTCCGCTGACAGGGGGCGTAGGCTACACCTTC
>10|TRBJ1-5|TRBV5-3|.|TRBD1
CARSWDRGPF
TGTGCCAGAAGCTGGGACAGGGGCCCTTTT
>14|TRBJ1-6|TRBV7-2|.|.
CASSLFGSNSPLHF
TGTGCCAGCAGCTTATTCGGGTCCAATTCACCCCTCCACTTT
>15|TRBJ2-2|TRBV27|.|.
CASSLSGANTGELFF
TGTGCCAGCAGTTTATCGGGGGCGAACACCGGGGAGCTGTTTTTT
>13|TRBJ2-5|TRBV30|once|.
CAWHREELETQYF
TGTGCCTGGCATAGAGAGGAGCTGGAGACCCAGTACTTC
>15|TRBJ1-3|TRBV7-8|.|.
CASSLESFSGNTIYF
TGTGCCAGCAGCTTAGAGTCATTCTCTGGAAACACCATATATTTT
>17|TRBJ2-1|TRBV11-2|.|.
CASSLDLRGRSYNEQFF
TGTGCCAGCAGCTTAGATTTGAGGGGACGTTCCTACAATGAGCAGTTCTTC
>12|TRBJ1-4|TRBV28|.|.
CASRTVNEKLFF
TGTGCCAGCAGGACAGTTAATGAAAAACTGTTTTTT
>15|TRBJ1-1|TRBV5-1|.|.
CASSFRQAGNTEAFF
TGCGCCAGCAGCTTTCGACAGGCGGGAAACACTGAAGCTTTCTTT
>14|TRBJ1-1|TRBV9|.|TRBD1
CASSVGTGSTEAFF
TGTGCCAGCAGCGTCGGGACAGGCTCCACTGAAGCTTTCTTT
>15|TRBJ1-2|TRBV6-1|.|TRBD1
CASSDLGQELNGYTF
TGTGCCAGCAGTGATCTGGGACAGGAATTGAATGGCTACACCTTC
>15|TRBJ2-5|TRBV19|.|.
CASSFIQGSGETQYF
TGTGCCAGTAGCTTCATACAGGGCTCAGGAGAGACCCAGTACTTC
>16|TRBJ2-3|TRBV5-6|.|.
CASSLEVGIRTDTQYF
TGTGCCAGCAGCTTGGAAGTAGGTATACGGACAGATACGCAGTATTTT
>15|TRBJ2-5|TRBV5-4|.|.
CASRRVTGGQETQYF
TGTGCCAGCAGGAGGGTAACGGGCGGCCAAGAGACCCAGTACTTC
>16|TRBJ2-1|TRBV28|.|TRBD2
CASYPIGSGGVNEQFF
TGTGCCAGTTACCCGATCGGGAGCGGGGGGGTCAATGAGCAGTTCTTC
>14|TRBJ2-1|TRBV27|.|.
CASSTGRFDNEQFF
TGTGCCAGCAGTACCGGACGATTCGACAATGAGCAGTTCTTC
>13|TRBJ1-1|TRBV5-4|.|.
CASSQTGGTEAFF
TGTGCCAGCAGTCAAACGGGGGGAACTGAAGCTTTCTTT
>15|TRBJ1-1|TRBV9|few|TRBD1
CASSVGGQGGTEAFF
TGTGCCAGCAGCGTAGGGGGACAGGGCGGGACTGAAGCTTTCTTT
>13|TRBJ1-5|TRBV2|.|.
CASKGGSNQPQHF
TGTGCCAGCAAGGGGGGAAGCAATCAGCCCCAGCATTTT
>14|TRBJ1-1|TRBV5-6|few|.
CASRLTVVNTEAFF
TGTGCCAGCAGACTTACGGTGGTGAACACTGAAGCTTTCTTT
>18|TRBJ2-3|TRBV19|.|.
CASSIVVGLGTAGDTQYF
TGTGCCAGTAGTATAGTTGTTGGATTGGGGACAGCGGGAGATACGCAGTATTTT
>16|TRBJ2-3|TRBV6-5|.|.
CASSSASGVVTDTQYF
TGTGCCAGCAGTTCCGCATCAGGGGTAGTTACAGATACGCAGTATTTT
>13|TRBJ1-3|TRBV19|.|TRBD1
CASSGQEQNTIYF
TGTGCCAGTAGTGGACAGGAGCAAAACACCATATATTTT
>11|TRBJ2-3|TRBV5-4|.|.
CASSFTDTQYF
TGTGCCAGCAGCTTTACAGATACGCAGTATTTT
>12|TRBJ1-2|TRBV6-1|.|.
CASSAQNYGYTF
TGTGCCAGCAGTGCTCAGAACTATGGCTACACCTTC
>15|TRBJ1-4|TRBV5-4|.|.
CASSLGGRVNEKLFF
TGTGCCAGCAGCTTGGGAGGCAGGGTGAATGAAAAACTGTTTTTT
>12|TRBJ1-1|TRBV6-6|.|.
CASSTGITEAFF
TGTGCCAGCAGCACCGGTATCACTGAAGCTTTCTTT
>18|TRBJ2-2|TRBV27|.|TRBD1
CASSLSKIYRGYTGELFF
TGTGCCAGCAGTTTATCGAAGATCTACAGGGGGTACACCGGGGAGCTGTTTTTT
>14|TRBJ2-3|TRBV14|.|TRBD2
CASNQRGAWNTQYF
TGTGCCAGCAACCAGCGGGGGGCCTGGAATACGCAGTATTTT
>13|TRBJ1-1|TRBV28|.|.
CASLRGGSTEAFF
TGTGCCAGCTTAAGGGGGGGGAGCACTGAAGCTTTCTTT
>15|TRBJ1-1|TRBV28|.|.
CASSSPGTANTEAFF
TGTGCCAGCAGTTCCCCGGGGACGGCGAACACTGAAGCTTTCTTT
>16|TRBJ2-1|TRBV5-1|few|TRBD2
CASSLAVTSGHNEQFF
TGCGCCAGCAGCTTGGCAGTGACTAGCGGACACAATGAGCAGTTCTTC